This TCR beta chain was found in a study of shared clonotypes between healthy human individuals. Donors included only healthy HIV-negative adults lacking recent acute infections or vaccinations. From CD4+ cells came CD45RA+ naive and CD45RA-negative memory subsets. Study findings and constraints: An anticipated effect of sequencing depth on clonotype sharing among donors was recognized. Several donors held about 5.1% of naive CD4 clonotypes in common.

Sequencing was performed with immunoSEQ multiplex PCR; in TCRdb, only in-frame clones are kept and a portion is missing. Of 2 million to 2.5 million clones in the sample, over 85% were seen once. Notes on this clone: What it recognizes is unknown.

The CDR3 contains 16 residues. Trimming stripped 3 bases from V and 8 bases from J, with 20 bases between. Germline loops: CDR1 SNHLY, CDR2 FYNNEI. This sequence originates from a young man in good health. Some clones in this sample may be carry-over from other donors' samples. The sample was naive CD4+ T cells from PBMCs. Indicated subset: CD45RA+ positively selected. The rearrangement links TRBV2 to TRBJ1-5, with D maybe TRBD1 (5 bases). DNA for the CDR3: TGTGCCAGCAGTGACTTGGACATAGCCAATTTCGAGCCCCAGCATTTT. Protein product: CASSDLDIANFEPQHF.